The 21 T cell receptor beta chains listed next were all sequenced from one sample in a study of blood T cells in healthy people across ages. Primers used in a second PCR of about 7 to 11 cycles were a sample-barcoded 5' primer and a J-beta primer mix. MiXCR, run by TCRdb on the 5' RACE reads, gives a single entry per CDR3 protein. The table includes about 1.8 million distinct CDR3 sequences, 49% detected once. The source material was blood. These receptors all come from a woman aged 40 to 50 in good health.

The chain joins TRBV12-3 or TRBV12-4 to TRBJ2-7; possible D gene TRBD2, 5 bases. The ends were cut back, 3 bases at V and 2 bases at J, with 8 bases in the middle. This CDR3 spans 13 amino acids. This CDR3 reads CASSFDYTYEQYF. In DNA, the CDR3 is TGTGCCAGCAGTTTTGACTACACCTACGAGCAGTACTTC.

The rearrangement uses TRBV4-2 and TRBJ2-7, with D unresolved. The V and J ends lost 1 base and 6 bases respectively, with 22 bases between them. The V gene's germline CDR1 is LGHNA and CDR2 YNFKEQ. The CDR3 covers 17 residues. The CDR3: CASSQVRGTSGRGEQYF. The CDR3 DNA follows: TGTGCCAGCAGCCAAGTACGCGGAACGTCCGGTCGAGGCGAGCAGTACTTC.

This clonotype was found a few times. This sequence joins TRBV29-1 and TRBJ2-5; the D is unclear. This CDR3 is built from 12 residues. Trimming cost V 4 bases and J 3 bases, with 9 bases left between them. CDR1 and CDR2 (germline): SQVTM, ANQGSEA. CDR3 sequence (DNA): TGCAGCGTTGGCCGGATCGAAGAGACCCAGTACTTC. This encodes CSVGRIEETQYF.

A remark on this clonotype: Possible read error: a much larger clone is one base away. CDR3 amino acids: CSALGLDNEQYF. The CDR3 region has the DNA TGCAGTGCTCTAGGACTGGACAATGAGCAGTACTTC. V and J are TRBV20-1 and TRBJ2-5; TRBD1 or TRBD2 may be the D gene (5 bases each). V was cut by 5 bases and J by 11 bases, with 18 bases left in between. This CDR3 is 12 amino acids long. Germline-derived CDR1 and CDR2 are DFQATT and SNEGSKA (reference sequence).

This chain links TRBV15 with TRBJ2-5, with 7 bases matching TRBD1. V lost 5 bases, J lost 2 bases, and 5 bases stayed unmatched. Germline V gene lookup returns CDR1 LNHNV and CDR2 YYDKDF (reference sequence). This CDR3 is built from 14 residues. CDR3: CATSPDRVQETQYF. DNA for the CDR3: TGTGCCACCAGCCCTGACAGGGTACAAGAGACCCAGTACTTC.

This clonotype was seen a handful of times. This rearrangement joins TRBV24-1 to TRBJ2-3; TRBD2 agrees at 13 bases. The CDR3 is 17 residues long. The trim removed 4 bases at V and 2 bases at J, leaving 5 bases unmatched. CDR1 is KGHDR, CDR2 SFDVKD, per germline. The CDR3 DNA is TGTGCCACCAGTGACCCGGGACTAGCGGGATACACAGATACGCAGTATTTT. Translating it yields CATSDPGLAGYTDTQYF.

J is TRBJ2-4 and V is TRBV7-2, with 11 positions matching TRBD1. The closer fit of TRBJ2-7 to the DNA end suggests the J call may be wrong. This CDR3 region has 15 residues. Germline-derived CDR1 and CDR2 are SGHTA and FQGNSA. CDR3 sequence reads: CASSLEGTGGYEQYF. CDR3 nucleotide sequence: TGTGCCAGCAGCTTAGAGGGGACAGGGGGCTACGAGCAGTACTTC.

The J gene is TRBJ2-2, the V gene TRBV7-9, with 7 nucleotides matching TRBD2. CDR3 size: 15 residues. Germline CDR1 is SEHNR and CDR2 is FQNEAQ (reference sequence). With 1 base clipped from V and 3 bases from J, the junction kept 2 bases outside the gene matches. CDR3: CASSLGRGDTGELFF. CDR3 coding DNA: TGTGCCAGCAGCTTAGGACGGGGGGACACCGGGGAGCTGTTTTTT.

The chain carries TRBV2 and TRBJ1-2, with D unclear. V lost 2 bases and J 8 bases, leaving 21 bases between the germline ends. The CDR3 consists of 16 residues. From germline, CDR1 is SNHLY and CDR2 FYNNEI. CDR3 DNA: TGTGCCAGCAGTGAATTCGGGAGATCCCCTACGGGCGGCTACACCTTC. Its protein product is CASSEFGRSPTGGYTF.

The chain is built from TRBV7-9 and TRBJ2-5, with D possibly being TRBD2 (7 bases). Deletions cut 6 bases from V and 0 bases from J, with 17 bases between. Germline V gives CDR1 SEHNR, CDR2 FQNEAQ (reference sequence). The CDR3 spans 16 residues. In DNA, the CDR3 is TGTGCCAGCAGATACACGGGGAGGGGGGACCAAGAGACCCAGTACTTC. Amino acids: CASRYTGRGDQETQYF. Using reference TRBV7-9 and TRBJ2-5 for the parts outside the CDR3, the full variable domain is DTGVSQNPRHKITKRGQNVTFRCDPISEHNRLYWYRQTLGQGPEFLTYFQNEAQLEKSRLLSDRFSAERPKGSFSTLEIQRTEQGDSAMYLCASRYTGRGDQETQYFGPGTRLLVL.

The CDR3 bases are TGTGCCAGCTTCGGTCCGTTTCGCCGATCTAACTATGGCTACACCTTC. This codes for CASFGPFRRSNYGYTF. The genes are TRBV6-5 and TRBJ1-2; D remains unclear. CDR1 and CDR2 from the germline V gene are MNHEY and SVGAGI. V dropped 8 bases and J dropped 0 bases, with 19 bases sitting between them. The CDR3 extends over 16 amino acids.

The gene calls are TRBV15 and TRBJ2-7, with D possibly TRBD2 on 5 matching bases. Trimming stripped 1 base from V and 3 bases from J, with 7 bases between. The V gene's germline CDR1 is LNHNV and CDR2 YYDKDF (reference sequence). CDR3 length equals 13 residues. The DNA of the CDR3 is TGTGCCACCAGCAGAGGCCGGGACTACGAGCAGTACTTC. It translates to CATSRGRDYEQYF.

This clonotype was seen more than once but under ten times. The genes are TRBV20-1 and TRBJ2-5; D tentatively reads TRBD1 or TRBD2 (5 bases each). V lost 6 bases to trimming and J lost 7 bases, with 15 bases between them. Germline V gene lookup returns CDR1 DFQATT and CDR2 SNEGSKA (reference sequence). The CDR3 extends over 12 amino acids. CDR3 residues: CSARDGFGTQYF. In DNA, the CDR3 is TGCAGTGCCAGGGACGGGTTTGGGACCCAGTACTTC.

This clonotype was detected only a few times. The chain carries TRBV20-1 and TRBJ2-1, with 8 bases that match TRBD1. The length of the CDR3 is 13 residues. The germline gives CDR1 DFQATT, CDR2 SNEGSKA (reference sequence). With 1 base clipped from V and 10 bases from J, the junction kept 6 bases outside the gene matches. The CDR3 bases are TGCAGTGCTAGAGGTCAGGGGGCCGGGGAGCAGTTCTTC. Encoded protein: CSARGQGAGEQFF.

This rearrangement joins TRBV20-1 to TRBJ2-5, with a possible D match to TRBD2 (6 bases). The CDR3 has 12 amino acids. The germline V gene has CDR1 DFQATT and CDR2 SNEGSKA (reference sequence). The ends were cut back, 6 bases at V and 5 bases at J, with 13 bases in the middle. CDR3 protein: CSAKTRTETQYF. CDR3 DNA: TGCAGTGCAAAGACTAGGACGGAGACCCAGTACTTC.

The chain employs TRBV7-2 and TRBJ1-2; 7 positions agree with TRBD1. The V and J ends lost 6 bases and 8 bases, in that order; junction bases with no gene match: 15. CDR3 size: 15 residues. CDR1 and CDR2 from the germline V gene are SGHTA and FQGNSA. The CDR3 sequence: CASRDEGAPLSGYTF. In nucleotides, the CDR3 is TGTGCCAGCAGGGATGAGGGGGCACCCCTCTCGGGCTACACCTTC.

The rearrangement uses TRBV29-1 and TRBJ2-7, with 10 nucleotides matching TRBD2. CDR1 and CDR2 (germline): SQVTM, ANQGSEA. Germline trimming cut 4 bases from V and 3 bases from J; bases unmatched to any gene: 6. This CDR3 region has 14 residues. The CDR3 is CSVGSQRGGYEQYF. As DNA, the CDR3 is TGCAGCGTTGGGAGCCAGCGGGGGGGCTACGAGCAGTACTTC.

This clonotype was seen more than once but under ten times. CDR3 loop: CASSHPSGGDINEQYF. The CDR3 DNA reads TGCGCCAGCAGCCACCCTAGCGGGGGCGACATCAATGAGCAGTACTTC. The J gene is TRBJ2-5, the V gene TRBV4-1; 10 nucleotides line up with TRBD2. After removal of 3 bases from V and 11 bases from J, the junction contained 15 bases not matched to a gene. The CDR3 is 16 residues long. CDR1 is MGHRA and CDR2 is YSYEKL in the germline V gene.

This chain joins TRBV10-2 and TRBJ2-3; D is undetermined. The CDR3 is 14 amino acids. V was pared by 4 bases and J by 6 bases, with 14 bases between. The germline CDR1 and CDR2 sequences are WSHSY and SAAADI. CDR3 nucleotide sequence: TGCGCCAGCAGTGGCCACGGATTTCAGGATACGCAGTATTTT. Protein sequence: CASSGHGFQDTQYF.

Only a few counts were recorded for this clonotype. The CDR3 loop reads CASSARPHQETQYF. The CDR3 coding sequence is TGTGCCAGCAGCGCCAGGCCTCACCAAGAGACCCAGTACTTC. The chain carries TRBV5-4 and TRBJ2-5; D is unresolved. The V gene's germline CDR1 is SGHNT and CDR2 YYREEE (reference sequence). V was clipped by 4 bases and J by 0 bases, with 10 bases between them. CDR3 length: 14 residues.

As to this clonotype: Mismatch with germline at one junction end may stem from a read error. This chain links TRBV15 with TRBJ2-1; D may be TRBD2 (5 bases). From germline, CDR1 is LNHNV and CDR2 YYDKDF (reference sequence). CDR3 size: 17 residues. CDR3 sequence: CATSSPSSRGSYNGQFF. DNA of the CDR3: TGTGCCACCAGCAGCCCTTCCAGCCGGGGTTCCTACAATGGGCAGTTCTTC.